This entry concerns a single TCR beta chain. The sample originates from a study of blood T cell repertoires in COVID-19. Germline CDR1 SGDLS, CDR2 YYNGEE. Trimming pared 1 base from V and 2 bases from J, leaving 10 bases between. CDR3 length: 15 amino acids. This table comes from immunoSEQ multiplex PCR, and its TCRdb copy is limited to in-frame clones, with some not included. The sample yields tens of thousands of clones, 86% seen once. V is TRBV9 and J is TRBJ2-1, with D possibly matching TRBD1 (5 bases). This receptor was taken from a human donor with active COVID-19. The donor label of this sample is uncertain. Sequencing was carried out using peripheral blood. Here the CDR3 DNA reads TGTGCCAGCAGCGTATCACAGGAGACCTACAATGAGCAGTTCTTC. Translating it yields CASSVSQETYNEQFF.